Presented here are 20 T cell receptor beta chains from one specimen sequenced in a study of blood T cell repertoires in COVID-19. TCRdb's copy holds only in-frame clones and misses some; the assay was immunoSEQ multiplex PCR. The data contain 250,000 or so clones, around four fifths of them singletons. Input material: peripheral blood. Receptors originate from a man in his sixties with acute or convalescent COVID-19.

The gene calls are TRBV9 and TRBJ1-2; TRBD1 aligns across 7 bases. The trim removed 3 bases at V and 3 bases at J, leaving 2 bases unmatched. The CDR3 totals 13 residues. In germline, CDR1 is SGDLS, CDR2 YYNGEE. CDR3 DNA: TGTGCCAGCAGCGGGACAGGAGACTATGGCTACACCTTC. This sequence encodes CASSGTGDYGYTF.

Notes on this clone: Other DNA sequences of this sample code for an identical CDR3. The chain combines TRBV18 with TRBJ1-1; 9 bases are a match to TRBD1. With 2 bases clipped from V and 2 bases from J, the junction kept 3 bases outside the gene matches. Germline CDR1 and CDR2: KGHSH and LQKENI. The CDR3 covers 15 residues. The CDR3 is CASSPTGGLNTEAFF. DNA of the CDR3: TGTGCCAGCTCACCAACAGGGGGCCTCAACACTGAAGCTTTCTTT. The variable domain in full, completed from reference TRBV18 and TRBJ1-1, reads NAGVMQNPRHLVRRRGQEARLRCSPMKGHSHVYWYRQLPEEGLKFMVYLQKENIIDESGMPKERFSAEFPKEGPSILRIQQVVRGDSAAYFCASSPTGGLNTEAFFGQGTRLTVV.

J is TRBJ2-1 and V is TRBV7-9; TRBD2 agrees at 11 bases. CDR3 length equals 15 residues. The germline V gene has CDR1 SEHNR and CDR2 FQNEAQ (reference sequence). The V and J ends lost 5 bases and 3 bases, in that order; junction bases with no gene match: 3. This chain's CDR3 is CASSLSGGDYNEQFF. The CDR3 region has the DNA TGTGCCAGCAGCCTTAGCGGGGGGGACTACAATGAGCAGTTCTTC.

This sequence joins TRBV5-1 and TRBJ1-3; TRBD1 aligns across 7 bases. Germline trimming cut 5 bases from V and 2 bases from J; bases unmatched to any gene: 4. This CDR3 comprises 14 residues. CDR1 and CDR2 from the germline V gene are SGHRS and YFSETQ. The CDR3 sequence is CASRQGTAGNTIYF. DNA of the CDR3: TGCGCCAGCAGACAGGGGACGGCTGGAAACACCATATATTTT.

The chain couples TRBV6-2 or TRBV6-3 to TRBJ2-1, with TRBD2 matching over 9 bases. The CDR3 contains 15 residues. Germline-derived CDR1 and CDR2 are MNHEY and SVGEGT. V lost 3 bases to trimming and J lost 7 bases; unmatched junction nucleotides: 7. CDR3 sequence reads: CASSYGTSFGNEQFF. DNA for the CDR3: TGTGCCAGCAGTTATGGGACTAGCTTTGGGAATGAGCAGTTCTTC.

This clone came up once. The chain couples TRBV4-1 to TRBJ1-4; 9 bases fit TRBD1. The CDR3 covers 15 residues. Germline V CDR1 and CDR2: MGHRA, YSYEKL. Germline trimming cut 3 bases from V and 6 bases from J; bases unmatched to any gene: 5. For the CDR3, the DNA is TGCGCCAGCAGCCATTACGACAGGGGGGATGAAAAACTGTTTTTT. Translated: CASSHYDRGDEKLFF.

This clone occurred once. The chain joins TRBV6-6 to TRBJ2-2; the match to TRBD2 covers 14 bases. The V gene end was trimmed by 5 bases and the J gene end by 3 bases; junction bases not matched to a gene: 14. This CDR3 spans 20 amino acids. CDR1 is MNHNY and CDR2 is SVGAGI in the germline V gene (reference sequence). For the CDR3, the DNA is TGTGCCAGCAGTCCCCTTTCTACCGGGACTAGCGGGGGTTACACCGGGGAGCTGTTTTTT. It translates to CASSPLSTGTSGGYTGELFF.

The gene calls are TRBV30 and TRBJ2-7; 8 bases fit TRBD2. Germline CDR1 is GTSNPN and CDR2 is SVGIG (reference sequence). The CDR3 is made up of 16 amino acids. Trimming took 0 bases from V and 2 from J; bases not matched to a gene: 9. CDR3 sequence reads: CAWSVPSGRSPYEQYF. The CDR3 DNA follows: TGTGCCTGGAGTGTACCGAGCGGGAGATCCCCCTACGAGCAGTACTTC.

The V call is TRBV4-2, the J call TRBJ2-5; 11 bases fit TRBD2. The germline V gene encodes CDR1 LGHNA and CDR2 YNFKEQ. The CDR3 extends over 16 amino acids. J was trimmed by 5 bases and V by 0 bases; bases with no gene match: 5. For the CDR3, the DNA is TGTGCCAGCAGCCAAGATAAACTAGCGGGAGTGGAGACCCAGTACTTC. It is translated as CASSQDKLAGVETQYF.

The chain combines TRBV20-1 with TRBJ1-2; D is unresolved. Looked up from germline, CDR1 is DFQATT and CDR2 is SNEGSKA (reference sequence). CDR3 size: 11 residues. The germline V and J ends were trimmed by 4 bases and 1 base, with 4 bases remaining between them. This chain's CDR3 is CSATVNYGYTF. The CDR3, as DNA: TGCAGTGCTACCGTTAACTATGGCTACACCTTC.

In nucleotides, the CDR3 is TGTGCCAGCTCACCATCCAGGACAGGGGTCAATAATTCACCCCTCCACTTT. This encodes CASSPSRTGVNNSPLHF. This chain connects TRBV18 to TRBJ1-6; 9 bases are a match to TRBD1. The CDR3 extends over 17 amino acids. Germline V gene sequence: CDR1 KGHSH, CDR2 LQKENI. Trimming cost V 2 bases and J 5 bases; bases outside gene matches: 7.

J is TRBJ2-7 and V is TRBV6-5; the D gene is possibly TRBD2 (5 bases). With 6 bases removed from V and 7 bases from J, the gap between germline ends came to 13 bases. CDR3 size: 12 residues. Germline values: CDR1 MNHEY, CDR2 SVGAGI. CDR3: CASRGSFKEQYF. CDR3 nucleotides: TGTGCCAGCAGGGGGAGTTTTAAGGAGCAGTACTTC.

The rearrangement joins TRBV18 to TRBJ2-3, with a weak D call TRBD1 (5 bases). Germline CDR1 is KGHSH and CDR2 is LQKENI. CDR3 length equals 14 residues. V was clipped by 3 bases and J by 5 bases, with 12 bases between them. The CDR3 coding sequence is TGTGCCAGCTCACCCCTGACAGTTGGAGATACGCAGTATTTT. Translated: CASSPLTVGDTQYF.

The J gene is TRBJ2-1, the V gene TRBV7-9; 7 nucleotides match TRBD1. V lost 8 bases, J lost 8 bases, and 9 bases stayed unmatched. CDR1 SEHNR and CDR2 FQNEAQ come from the germline V gene (reference sequence). CDR3 size: 13 residues. CDR3 sequence: CASVTGLGHEQFF. The CDR3 bases are TGTGCCAGCGTGACAGGGTTAGGGCATGAGCAGTTCTTC.

Only one count was recorded for this clone. The rearrangement links TRBV15 to TRBJ2-1; the match to TRBD2 covers 12 bases. Germline V gene lookup returns CDR1 LNHNV and CDR2 YYDKDF (reference sequence). This CDR3 has 14 residues. J lost 5 bases, V lost 6 bases, and 2 bases had no gene match. The CDR3 sequence: CATRRLAGDNEQFF. The CDR3 region has the DNA TGTGCCACCAGAAGACTAGCGGGGGACAATGAGCAGTTCTTC.

As for this clone: The sample has other DNA sequences that encode this CDR3 too. The CDR3 region has the DNA TGTGCCAGCTCACCGACTCGGAACACTGAAGCTTTCTTT. Translation gives CASSPTRNTEAFF. V and J are TRBV18 and TRBJ1-1, with unresolved D. Germline loops: CDR1 KGHSH, CDR2 LQKENI. The CDR3 is made up of 13 amino acids. Trimming stripped 3 bases from V and 1 base from J, with 6 bases between.

This chain joins TRBV11-2 and TRBJ1-2; D is unclear. V gave up 3 bases and J gave up 8 bases, with 13 bases separating them. The germline CDR1 and CDR2 sequences are SGHAT and FQNNGV. This CDR3 has 13 residues. CDR3 region: CASSFEGLGGYTF. CDR3 nucleotide sequence: TGTGCCAGCAGCTTCGAGGGCTTGGGCGGCTACACCTTC.

This chain uses TRBV30 with TRBJ2-2, with TRBD2 matching over 10 bases. The CDR3 is 14 amino acids. J gave up 7 bases and V 3 bases, and 5 bases lay outside the gene matches. From germline, CDR1 is GTSNPN and CDR2 SVGIG (reference sequence). CDR3 nucleotide sequence: TGTGCCTGGAGGGGTAGCGGGGGGATCGGGGAGCTGTTTTTT. This sequence encodes CAWRGSGGIGELFF.

The chain employs TRBV7-8 and TRBJ2-7; D might be TRBD1 (6 bases). This CDR3 is built from 15 residues. Trimming stripped 5 bases from V and 7 bases from J, with 21 bases between. CDR1 is SGHVS, CDR2 FQNEAQ, per germline. The CDR3 protein is CASSPPSPRGQEQYF. The CDR3 nucleotides read TGTGCCAGCAGCCCCCCCAGTCCCAGGGGCCAGGAGCAGTACTTC.

This clone was observed once. The chain employs TRBV5-1 and TRBJ2-1; TRBD1 matches 7 bases. The trim removed 3 bases at V and 2 bases at J, leaving 8 bases unmatched. Germline V lookup: CDR1 SGHRS, CDR2 YFSETQ. The CDR3 consists of 16 residues. CDR3 coding DNA: TGCGCCAGCAGCTCTACTCCGACAGGGACCTACAATGAGCAGTTCTTC. It codes for CASSSTPTGTYNEQFF.